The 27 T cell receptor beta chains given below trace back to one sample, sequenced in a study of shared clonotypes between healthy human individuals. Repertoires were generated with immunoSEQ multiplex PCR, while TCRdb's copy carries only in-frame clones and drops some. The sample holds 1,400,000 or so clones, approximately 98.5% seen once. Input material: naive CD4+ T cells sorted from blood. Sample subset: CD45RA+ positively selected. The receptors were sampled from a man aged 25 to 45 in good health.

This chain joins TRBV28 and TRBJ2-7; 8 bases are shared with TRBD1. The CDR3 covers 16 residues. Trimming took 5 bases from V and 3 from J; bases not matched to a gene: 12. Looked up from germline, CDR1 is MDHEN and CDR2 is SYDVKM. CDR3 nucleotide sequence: TGTGCCAGCAGTCCTATCGGACGGGACAGGAACTACGAGCAGTACTTC. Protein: CASSPIGRDRNYEQYF.

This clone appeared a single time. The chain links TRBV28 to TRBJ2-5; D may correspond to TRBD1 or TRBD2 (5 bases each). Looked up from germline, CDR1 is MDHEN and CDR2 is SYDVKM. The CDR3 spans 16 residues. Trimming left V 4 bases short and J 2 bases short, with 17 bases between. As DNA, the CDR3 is TGTGCCAGCAGTTCCTCCGGTGAGGGGCTTCAAGAGACCCAGTACTTC. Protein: CASSSSGEGLQETQYF.

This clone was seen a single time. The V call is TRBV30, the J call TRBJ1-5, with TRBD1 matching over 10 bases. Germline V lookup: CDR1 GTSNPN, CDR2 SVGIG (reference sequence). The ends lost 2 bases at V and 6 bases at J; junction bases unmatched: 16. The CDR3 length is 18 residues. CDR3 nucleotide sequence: TGTGCCTGGAGTAAACAGGGACAGGGGATCGGGGTGGGTCAGCCCCAGCATTTT. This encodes CAWSKQGQGIGVGQPQHF. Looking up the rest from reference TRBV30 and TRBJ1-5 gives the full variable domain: SQTIHQWPATLVQPVGSPLSLECTVEGTSNPNLYWYRQAAGRGLQLLFYSVGIGQISSEVPQNLSASRPQDRQFILSSKKLLLSDSGFYLCAWSKQGQGIGVGQPQHFGDGTRLSIL.

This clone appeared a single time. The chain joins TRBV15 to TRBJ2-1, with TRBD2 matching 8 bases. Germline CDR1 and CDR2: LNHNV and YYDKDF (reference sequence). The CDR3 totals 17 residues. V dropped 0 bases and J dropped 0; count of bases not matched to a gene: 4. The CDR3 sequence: CATSRDHGTSSYNEQFF. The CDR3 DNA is TGTGCCACCAGCAGAGATCATGGGACTAGCTCCTACAATGAGCAGTTCTTC.

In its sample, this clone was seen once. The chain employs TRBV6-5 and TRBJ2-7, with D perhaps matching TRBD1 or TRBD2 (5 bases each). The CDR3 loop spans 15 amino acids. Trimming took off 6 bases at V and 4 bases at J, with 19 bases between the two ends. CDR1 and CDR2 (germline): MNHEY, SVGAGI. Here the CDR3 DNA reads TGTGCCAGCAGCCCCGGGACCCTACTAAATTACGAGCAGTACTTC. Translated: CASSPGTLLNYEQYF.

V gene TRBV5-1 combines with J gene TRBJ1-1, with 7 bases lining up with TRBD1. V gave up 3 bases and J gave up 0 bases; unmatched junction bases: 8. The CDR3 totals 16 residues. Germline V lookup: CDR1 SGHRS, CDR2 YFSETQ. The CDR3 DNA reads TGCGCCAGCAGCTGGGGGGACAGCCACATGAACACTGAAGCTTTCTTT. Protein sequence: CASSWGDSHMNTEAFF.

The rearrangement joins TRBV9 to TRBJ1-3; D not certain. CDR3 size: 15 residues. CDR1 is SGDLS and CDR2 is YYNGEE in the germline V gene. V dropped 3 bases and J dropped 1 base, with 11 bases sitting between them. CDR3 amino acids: CASSANVVSGNTIYF. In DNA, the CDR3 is TGTGCCAGCAGCGCCAACGTGGTTTCTGGAAACACCATATATTTT.

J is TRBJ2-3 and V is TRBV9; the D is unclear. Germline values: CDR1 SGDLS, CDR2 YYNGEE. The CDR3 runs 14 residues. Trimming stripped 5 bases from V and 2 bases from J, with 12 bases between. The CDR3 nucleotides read TGTGCCAGCAGTGGTCTAGTCCCCACAGATACGCAGTATTTT. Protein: CASSGLVPTDTQYF.

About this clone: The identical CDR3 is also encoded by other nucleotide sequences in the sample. CDR3 nucleotide sequence: TGTGCCAGCAGCGTAGCTGCTAGCTCCTACGAGCAGTACTTC. Encoded protein: CASSVAASSYEQYF. This chain connects TRBV9 to TRBJ2-7; D uncertain. Per germline, CDR1 SGDLS and CDR2 YYNGEE. The V end lost 0 bases, the J end lost 0 bases, and 7 bases lay between the germline ends. There are 14 residues in the CDR3.

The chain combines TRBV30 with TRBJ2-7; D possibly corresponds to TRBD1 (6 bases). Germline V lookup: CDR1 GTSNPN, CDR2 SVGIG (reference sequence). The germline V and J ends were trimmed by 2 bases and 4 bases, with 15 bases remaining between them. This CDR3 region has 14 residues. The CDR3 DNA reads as TGTGCCTGGAGTCCCCAGGGGACCGTATACGAGCAGTACTTC. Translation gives CAWSPQGTVYEQYF.

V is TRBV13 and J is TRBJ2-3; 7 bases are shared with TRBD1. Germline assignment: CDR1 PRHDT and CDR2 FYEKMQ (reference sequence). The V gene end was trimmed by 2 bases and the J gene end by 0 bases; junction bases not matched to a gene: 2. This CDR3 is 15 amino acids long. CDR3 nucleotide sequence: TGTGCCAGCAGCTTAAGGGGGCCTAGCACAGATACGCAGTATTTT. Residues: CASSLRGPSTDTQYF. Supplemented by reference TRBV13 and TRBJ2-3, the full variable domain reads AAGVIQSPRHLIKEKRETATLKCYPIPRHDTVYWYQQGPGQDPQFLISFYEKMQSDKGSIPDRFSAQQFSDYHSELNMSSLELGDSALYFCASSLRGPSTDTQYFGPGTRLTVL.

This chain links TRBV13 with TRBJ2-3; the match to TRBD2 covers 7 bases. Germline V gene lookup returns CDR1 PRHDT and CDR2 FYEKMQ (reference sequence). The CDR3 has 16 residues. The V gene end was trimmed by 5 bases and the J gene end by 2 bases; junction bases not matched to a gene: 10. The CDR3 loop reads CASSLWQRDATDTQYF. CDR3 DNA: TGTGCCAGCAGCCTCTGGCAGCGGGACGCCACAGATACGCAGTATTTT.

The DNA for the CDR3 is TGTGCCAGTAGTCCCGTATTAGCGGGGTCCTACGAGCAGTACTTC. This codes for CASSPVLAGSYEQYF. V usage is TRBV19 and J usage is TRBJ2-7; TRBD2 matches at 8 bases. CDR3 size: 15 residues. Unmatched junction bases numbered 7, after V lost 5 bases and J lost 1 base. Germline V gene sequence: CDR1 LNHDA, CDR2 SQIVND (reference sequence).

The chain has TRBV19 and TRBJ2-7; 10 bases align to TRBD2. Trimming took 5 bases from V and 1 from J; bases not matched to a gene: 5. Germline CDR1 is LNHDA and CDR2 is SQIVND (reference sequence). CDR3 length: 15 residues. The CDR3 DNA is TGTGCCAGTAGTCGCCCTAGCGGGAGTTCCTACGAGCAGTACTTC. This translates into CASSRPSGSSYEQYF.

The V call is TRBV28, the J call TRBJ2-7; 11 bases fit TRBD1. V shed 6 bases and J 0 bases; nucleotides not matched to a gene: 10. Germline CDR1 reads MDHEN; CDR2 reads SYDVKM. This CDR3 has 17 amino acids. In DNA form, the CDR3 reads TGTGCCAGCAGAACACCGGGACAGGGGGAACGCTCCTACGAGCAGTACTTC. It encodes CASRTPGQGERSYEQYF.

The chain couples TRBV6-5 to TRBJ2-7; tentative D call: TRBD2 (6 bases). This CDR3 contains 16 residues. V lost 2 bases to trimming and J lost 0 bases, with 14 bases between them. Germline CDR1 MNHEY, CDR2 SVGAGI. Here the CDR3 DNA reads TGTGCCAGCAGTTACGGTCTAGCGCGAGGCTCCTACGAGCAGTACTTC. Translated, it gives CASSYGLARGSYEQYF.

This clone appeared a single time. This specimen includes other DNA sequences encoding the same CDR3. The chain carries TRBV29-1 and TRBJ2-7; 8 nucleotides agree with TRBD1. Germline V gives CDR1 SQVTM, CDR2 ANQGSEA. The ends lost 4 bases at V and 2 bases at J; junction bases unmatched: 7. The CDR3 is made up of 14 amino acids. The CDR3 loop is CSVGPRQGPYEQYF. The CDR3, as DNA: TGCAGCGTTGGGCCTAGACAGGGGCCCTACGAGCAGTACTTC.

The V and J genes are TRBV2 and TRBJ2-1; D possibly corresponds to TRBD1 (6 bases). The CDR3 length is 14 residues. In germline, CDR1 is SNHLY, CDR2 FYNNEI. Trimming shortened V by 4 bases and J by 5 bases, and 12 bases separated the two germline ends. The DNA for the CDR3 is TGTGCCAGCAGTGTGGACAGAGGCAACAATGAGCAGTTCTTC. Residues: CASSVDRGNNEQFF.

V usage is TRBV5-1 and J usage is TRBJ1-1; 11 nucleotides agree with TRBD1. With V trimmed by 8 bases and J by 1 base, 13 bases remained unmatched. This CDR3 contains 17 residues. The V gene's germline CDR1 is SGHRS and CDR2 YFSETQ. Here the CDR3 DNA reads TGCGCCAGTACCTCCCGCCGGGACAGGGGGGAGAACACTGAAGCTTTCTTT. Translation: CASTSRRDRGENTEAFF.

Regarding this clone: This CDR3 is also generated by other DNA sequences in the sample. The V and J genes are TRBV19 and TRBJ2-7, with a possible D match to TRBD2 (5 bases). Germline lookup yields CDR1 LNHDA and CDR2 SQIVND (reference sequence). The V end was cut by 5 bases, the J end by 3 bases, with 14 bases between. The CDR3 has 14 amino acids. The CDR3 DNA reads TGTGCCAGTAGTCTTGCGGGCTCGAGCTACGAGCAGTACTTC. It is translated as CASSLAGSSYEQYF. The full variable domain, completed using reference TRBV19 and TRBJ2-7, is DGGITQSPKYLFRKEGQNVTLSCEQNLNHDAMYWYRQDPGQGLRLIYYSQIVNDFQKGDIAEGYSVSREKKESFPLTVTSAQKNPTAFYLCASSLAGSSYEQYFGPGTRLTVT.

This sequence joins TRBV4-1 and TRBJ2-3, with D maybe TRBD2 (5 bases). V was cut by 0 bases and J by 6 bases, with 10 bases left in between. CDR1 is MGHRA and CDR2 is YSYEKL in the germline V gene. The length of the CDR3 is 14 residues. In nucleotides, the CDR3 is TGCGCCAGCAGCCAAGACCTACGCGGGGATACGCAGTATTTT. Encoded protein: CASSQDLRGDTQYF.

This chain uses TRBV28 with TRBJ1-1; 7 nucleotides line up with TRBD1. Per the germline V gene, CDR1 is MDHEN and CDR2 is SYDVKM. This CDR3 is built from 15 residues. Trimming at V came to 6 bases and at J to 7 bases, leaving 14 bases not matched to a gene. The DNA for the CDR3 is TGTGCCAGCAGCCCGGCAGGCGGGACAGCCTATGAAGCTTTCTTT. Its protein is CASSPAGGTAYEAFF.

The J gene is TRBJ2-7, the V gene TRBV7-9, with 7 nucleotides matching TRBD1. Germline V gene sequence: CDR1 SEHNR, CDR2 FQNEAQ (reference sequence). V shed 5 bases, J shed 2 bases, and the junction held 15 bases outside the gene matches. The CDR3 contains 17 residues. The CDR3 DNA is TGTGCCAGCAGCGAAAACCCCGGACAGGTAAATACCTACGAGCAGTACTTC. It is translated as CASSENPGQVNTYEQYF.

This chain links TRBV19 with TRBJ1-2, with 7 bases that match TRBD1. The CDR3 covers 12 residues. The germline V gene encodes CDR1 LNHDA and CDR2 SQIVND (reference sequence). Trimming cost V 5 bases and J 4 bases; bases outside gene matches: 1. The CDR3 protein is CASSYRGYGYTF. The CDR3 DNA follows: TGTGCCAGTAGTTACAGGGGCTATGGCTACACCTTC.

The CDR3: CASSLASGNEQFF. The CDR3 DNA reads as TGTGCCAGCAGCTTAGCTAGCGGGAATGAGCAGTTCTTC. The chain carries TRBV7-2 and TRBJ2-1, with 7 bases aligning to TRBD2. V lost 0 bases to trimming and J lost 7 bases; unmatched junction nucleotides: 0. This CDR3 has 13 residues. Germline lookup yields CDR1 SGHTA and CDR2 FQGNSA. The complete variable domain, with remaining parts taken from reference TRBV7-2 and TRBJ2-1, reads GAGVSQSPSNKVTEKGKDVELRCDPISGHTALYWYRQSLGQGLEFLIYFQGNSAPDKSGLPSDRFSAERTGGSVSTLTIQRTQQEDSAVYLCASSLASGNEQFFGPGTRLTVL.

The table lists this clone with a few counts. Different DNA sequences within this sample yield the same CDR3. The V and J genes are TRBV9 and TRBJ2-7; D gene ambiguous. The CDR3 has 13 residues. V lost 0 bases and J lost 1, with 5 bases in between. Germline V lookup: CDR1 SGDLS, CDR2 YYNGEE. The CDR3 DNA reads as TGTGCCAGCAGCGTAGGCATATCCTACGAGCAGTACTTC. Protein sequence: CASSVGISYEQYF.

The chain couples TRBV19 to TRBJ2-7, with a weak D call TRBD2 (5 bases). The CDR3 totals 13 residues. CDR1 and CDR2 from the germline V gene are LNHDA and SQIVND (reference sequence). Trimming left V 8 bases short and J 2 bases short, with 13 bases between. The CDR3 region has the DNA TGTGCCAGTGGCGTCGGACTTACCTACGAGCAGTACTTC. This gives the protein CASGVGLTYEQYF.